A single sample gave rise to the 5 T cell receptor beta chains below, sequenced in a study of OX40 agonist ivuxolimab in advanced cancers. Produced via immunoSEQ multiplex PCR; TCRdb's table is partial and in-frame only. The table includes 75,000 to 100,000 clones, 70% to 90% detected once. The material sequenced was CD4+ or CD8+ T cells sorted from blood, taken in a trial of the OX40 agonist ivuxolimab. These receptors were collected from an adult with an advanced solid tumor such as melanoma, head and neck, liver or kidney cancer.

The gene calls are TRBV19 and TRBJ1-5; D is possibly TRBD1 (5 bases). The CDR3 has 14 residues. V was pared by 1 base and J by 5 bases, with 9 bases between. Germline lookup yields CDR1 LNHDA and CDR2 SQIVND (reference sequence). The CDR3 region is CASSIVVGDQPQHF. CDR3 sequence (DNA): TGTGCCAGTAGTATAGTTGTAGGGGATCAGCCCCAGCATTTT.

The chain is built from TRBV5-6 and TRBJ2-2; the match to TRBD1 covers 9 bases. The CDR3 spans 16 residues. Per the germline V gene, CDR1 is SGHDT and CDR2 is YYEEEE. J gave up 5 bases and V 3 bases, and 8 bases lay outside the gene matches. CDR3: CASSSTGGVRTGELFF. The CDR3 DNA is TGTGCCAGCAGCTCTACAGGGGGCGTGAGAACCGGGGAGCTGTTTTTT.

The chain joins TRBV19 to TRBJ1-5, with D tentatively TRBD1 (5 bases). The V gene lost 5 bases and the J gene lost 3 bases, with 11 bases spanning the gap. This CDR3 is built from 14 residues. Germline V lookup: CDR1 LNHDA, CDR2 SQIVND (reference sequence). The CDR3 DNA follows: TGTGCCAGTAGTGGCCAGGGCTTCAATCAGCCCCAGCATTTT. Its translation is CASSGQGFNQPQHF.

The V and J genes are TRBV4-2 and TRBJ1-4, with D uncertain. The V gene lost 1 base and the J gene lost 8 bases, with 11 bases spanning the gap. The CDR3 contains 14 residues. The germline CDR1 and CDR2 sequences are LGHNA and YNFKEQ. The CDR3 DNA reads TGTGCCAGCAGCCAAGGTGTTTGGAGGGAAAAACTGTTTTTT. Amino acids: CASSQGVWREKLFF.

The V gene is TRBV5-6, the J gene TRBJ2-7, with D unclear. The CDR3 has 16 residues. Germline values: CDR1 SGHDT, CDR2 YYEEEE. The V gene lost 0 bases and the J gene lost 3 bases, with 16 bases spanning the gap. CDR3 residues: CASSLAGSLLDYEQYF. In DNA form, the CDR3 reads TGTGCCAGCAGCTTGGCCGGCAGCCTCTTGGACTACGAGCAGTACTTC.